These 3 T cell receptor beta chains originate from one sample sequenced in a study of CD8 T cells in Susac syndrome. Random hexamers were used to reverse transcribe 0.5 to 1 ug of RNA. Each CDR3 protein is one row after TCRdb ran MiXCR on the immunoSEQ multiplex PCR reads. The sample yields approximately 270,000 distinct CDR3 sequences, approximately 92% seen once. The specimen sequenced was CD4+ T cells from PBMCs. The receptors stem from a human donor with multiple sclerosis.

This sequence joins TRBV29-1 and TRBJ1-2; D remains unclear. Trimming took off 4 bases at V and 0 bases at J, with 12 bases between the two ends. The CDR3 is 14 amino acids. Germline CDR1 reads SQVTM; CDR2 reads ANQGSEA. CDR3 loop: CSVGRSGTNYGYTF. For the CDR3, the DNA is TGCAGCGTTGGTAGGTCAGGAACTAACTATGGCTACACCTTC.

V and J are TRBV6-5 and TRBJ2-3; D is unresolved. With 6 bases removed from V and 0 bases from J, the gap between germline ends came to 7 bases. Germline V gives CDR1 MNHEY, CDR2 SVGAGI. The CDR3 sequence is 13 residues long. This CDR3 reads CASRVDSTDTQYF. The CDR3 bases are TGTGCCAGCAGAGTCGACAGCACAGATACGCAGTATTTT.

The chain combines TRBV30 with TRBJ1-2, with a weak D call TRBD1 (6 bases). Germline assignment: CDR1 GTSNPN and CDR2 SVGIG (reference sequence). This CDR3 has 13 residues. Trimming pared 4 bases from V and 0 bases from J, leaving 9 bases between. DNA of the CDR3: TGTGCCTGGACAGGGGACGCTAACTATGGCTACACCTTC. Its protein is CAWTGDANYGYTF. Supplemented by reference TRBV30 and TRBJ1-2, the full variable domain reads SQTIHQWPATLVQPVGSPLSLECTVEGTSNPNLYWYRQAAGRGLQLLFYSVGIGQISSEVPQNLSASRPQDRQFILSSKKLLLSDSGFYLCAWTGDANYGYTFGSGTRLTVV.